This T cell receptor (beta chain) was sequenced during a study of blood T cell repertoires in COVID-19. Whole-study context: Acute and convalescent COVID-19 specimens originated in the United States, Italy and Spain. PBMCs, B-cell-depleted T cells, or T cells provided the cDNA or gDNA that made up the material.

Per the original data handling: The assay estimated nucleated cells by amplifying reference gene primers. TCRdb's table, derived via immunoSEQ multiplex PCR, lists solely in-frame clones and lacks some. From that table come the V and J calls and clone size; the DNA was used to work out D and trimming. The sample carries over 70,000 clones, less than 85% recorded once. From germline, CDR1 is SGHRS and CDR2 YFSETQ. This CDR3 is 14 amino acids long. V was clipped by 4 bases and J by 6 bases; unmatched bases: 9. The V gene is TRBV5-1, the J gene TRBJ2-7; 8 bases are a match to TRBD2. The sample consisted of peripheral blood. The source is a woman aged 70-85 years with acute or convalescent COVID-19. The CDR3 here is CASSGGLGGAEQYF. The CDR3 bases are TGCGCCAGCAGCGGGGGACTAGGAGGGGCCGAGCAGTACTTC. Combining the CDR3 with reference TRBV5-1 and TRBJ2-7 gives the whole variable domain KAGVTQTPRYLIKTRGQQVTLSCSPISGHRSVSWYQQTPGQGLQFLFEYFSETQRNKGNFPGRFSGRQFSNSRSEMNVSTLELGDSALYLCASSGGLGGAEQYFGPGTRLTVT.